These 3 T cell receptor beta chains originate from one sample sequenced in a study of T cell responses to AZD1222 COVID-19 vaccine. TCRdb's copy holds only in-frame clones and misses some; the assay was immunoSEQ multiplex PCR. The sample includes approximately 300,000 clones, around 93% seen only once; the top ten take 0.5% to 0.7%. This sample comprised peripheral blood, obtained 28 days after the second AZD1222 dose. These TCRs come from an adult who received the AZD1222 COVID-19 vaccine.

The CDR3 sequence: CASSQQGNVSYEQYF. DNA for the CDR3: TGTGCCAGCAGCCAACAGGGCAACGTCTCCTACGAGCAGTACTTC. The chain combines TRBV13 with TRBJ2-7, with TRBD1 as a possible D gene (6 bases). V lost 5 bases and J 0 bases, leaving 14 bases between the germline ends. Per the germline V gene, CDR1 is PRHDT and CDR2 is FYEKMQ (reference sequence). This CDR3 has 15 residues.

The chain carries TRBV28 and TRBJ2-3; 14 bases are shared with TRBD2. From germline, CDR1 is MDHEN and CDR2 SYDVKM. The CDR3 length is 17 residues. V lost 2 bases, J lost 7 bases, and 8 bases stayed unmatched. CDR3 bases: TGTGCCAGCAGTTTAACCGGGACTAGCGGGAGTGGGTATACGCAGTATTTT. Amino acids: CASSLTGTSGSGYTQYF.

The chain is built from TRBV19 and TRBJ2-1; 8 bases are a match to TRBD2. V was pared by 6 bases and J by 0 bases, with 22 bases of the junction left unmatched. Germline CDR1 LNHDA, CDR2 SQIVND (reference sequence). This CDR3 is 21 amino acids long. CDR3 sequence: CASRSKVLRTSSRSSYNEQFF. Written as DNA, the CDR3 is TGTGCCAGTAGAAGTAAAGTCCTGAGGACTAGCTCCCGGAGCTCCTACAATGAGCAGTTCTTC. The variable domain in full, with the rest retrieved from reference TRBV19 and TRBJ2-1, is DGGITQSPKYLFRKEGQNVTLSCEQNLNHDAMYWYRQDPGQGLRLIYYSQIVNDFQKGDIAEGYSVSREKKESFPLTVTSAQKNPTAFYLCASRSKVLRTSSRSSYNEQFFGPGTRLTVL.